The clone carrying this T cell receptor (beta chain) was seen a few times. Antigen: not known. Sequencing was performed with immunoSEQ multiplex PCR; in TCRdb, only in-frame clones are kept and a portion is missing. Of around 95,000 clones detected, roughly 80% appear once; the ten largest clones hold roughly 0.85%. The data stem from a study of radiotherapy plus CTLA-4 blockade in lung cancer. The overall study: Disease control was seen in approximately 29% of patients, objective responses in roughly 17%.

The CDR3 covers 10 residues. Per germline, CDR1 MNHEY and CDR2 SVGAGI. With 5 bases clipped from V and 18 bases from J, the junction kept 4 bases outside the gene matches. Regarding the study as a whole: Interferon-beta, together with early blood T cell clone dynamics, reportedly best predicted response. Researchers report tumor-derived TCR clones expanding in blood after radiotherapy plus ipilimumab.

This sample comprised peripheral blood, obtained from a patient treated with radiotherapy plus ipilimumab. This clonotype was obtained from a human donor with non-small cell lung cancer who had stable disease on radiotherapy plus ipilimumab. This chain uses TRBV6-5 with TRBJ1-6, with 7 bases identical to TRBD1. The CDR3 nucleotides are TGTGCCAGCAGTGCGACAGGGTACCACTTT. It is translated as CASSATGYHF.